This T cell receptor (beta chain) was identified in a study of shared clonotypes between healthy human individuals. Regarding the study as a whole: Compared with clonotypes that all four donors shared, non-shared clonotypes had lower generation probabilities. The study found approximately 5% of naive CD4 clonotypes shared across four donors.

This clone was seen a single time. What it binds is not known. TCRdb keeps only in-frame clones here, not all; method: immunoSEQ multiplex PCR. Among 2 million to 2.5 million clones listed, about 95% were seen once. Naive-designated CD8 cells lacked CD45RO, were positively enriched for CCR7, and omitted terminally differentiated effector memory CD45RA+ cells. Source material: naive CD8+ T cells sorted from blood. The TCR originated in a man in his late teens or twenties in good health.

The CDR3 nucleotides are TGTGCCAGCAGCCAGAGAGGGCTGAACACTGAAGCTTTCTTT. Protein product: CASSQRGLNTEAFF. V is TRBV16 and J is TRBJ1-1; D remains ambiguous. The V end was cut by 3 bases, the J end by 0 bases, with 8 bases between. The CDR3 sequence is 14 residues long. In germline, CDR1 is KGHSY, CDR2 FQNENV.